These T cell receptor beta chains were read from a single sample in a study of Ad26.COV2.S vaccination and SARS-CoV-2 variants. Repertoires were generated with immunoSEQ multiplex PCR, while TCRdb's copy carries only in-frame clones and drops some. Among roughly 400,000 clones, approximately 90% were seen once, and the ten largest hold around 1.7%. Here the sequenced sample was peripheral blood, taken in a trial of Ad26.COV2.S vaccine versus placebo. Receptors were obtained from a person between 18 and 65 years old who received the Ad26.COV2.S COVID-19 vaccine or a placebo. Each CDR3 is given with its conserved first and last residue. The order of the fields is J gene, clone size, V gene, D gene, CDR3 protein, CDR3 DNA. D genes are given only for firm matches. The size of a clone is reported for some rows only, either as once, few or many, or as a class for expanded clones.

TRBJ1-3,-,TRBV4-3,-,CASSHMGSVNSGNTIYF,TGCGCCAGCAGCCATATGGGTTCTGTGAACTCTGGAAACACCATATATTTT
TRBJ1-2,few,TRBV3-1/TRBV3-2,-,CASSQERSNGYTF,TGTGCCAGCAGCCAAGAGAGGAGCAATGGCTACACCTTC
TRBJ1-3,-,TRBV3-1/TRBV3-2,-,CASSQDPGPFGNTIYF,TGTGCCAGCAGCCAAGATCCAGGACCTTTTGGAAACACCATATATTTT
TRBJ2-5,-,TRBV28,-,CASKPTGSGETQYF,TGTGCCAGCAAACCTACAGGGTCGGGAGAGACCCAGTACTTC
TRBJ2-1,-,TRBV9,TRBD1,CASSPTGGLPNEQFF,TGTGCCAGCAGCCCCACAGGGGGCTTACCGAATGAGCAGTTCTTC
TRBJ2-1,-,TRBV24-1,TRBD2,CATSGTSGGHNEQFF,TGTGCCACCAGTGGAACTAGCGGGGGGCACAATGAGCAGTTCTTC
TRBJ1-2,-,TRBV30,-,CAWSVTSGFDGYTF,TGTGCCTGGAGTGTAACGTCGGGATTCGATGGCTACACCTTC
TRBJ2-2,-,TRBV12-3/TRBV12-4,-,CASTSSVGELFF,TGTGCCAGCACCTCGAGTGTGGGGGAGCTGTTTTTT
TRBJ2-7,-,TRBV6-2/TRBV6-3,-,CASSYPPRWEPSYEQYF,TGTGCCAGCAGTTACCCGCCGAGGTGGGAACCTTCCTACGAGCAGTACTTC
TRBJ2-7,few,TRBV5-4,-,CASSLNAGSGNEQYF,TGTGCCAGCAGCTTGAACGCGGGGTCTGGTAACGAGCAGTACTTC
TRBJ2-2,-,TRBV4-1,-,CASSHPGHGTGELFF,TGCGCCAGCAGCCACCCGGGGCACGGAACCGGGGAGCTGTTTTTT
TRBJ1-2,-,TRBV15,-,CATSTRGAYGYTF,TGTGCCACCAGCACCCGCGGGGCCTATGGCTACACCTTC
TRBJ2-7,-,TRBV4-1,-,CASSPREHFSYEQYF,TGCGCCAGCAGCCCCCGGGAACACTTTTCCTACGAGCAGTACTTC
TRBJ2-5,-,TRBV7-2,TRBD2,CASSLGDSGGRKTQYF,TGTGCCAGCAGCTTAGGGGATAGCGGGGGACGGAAGACCCAGTACTTC
TRBJ2-1,-,TRBV6-5,-,CASSPYGGPIPEQFF,TGTGCCAGCAGTCCATACGGGGGGCCAATTCCCGAGCAGTTCTTC
TRBJ1-2,-,TRBV20-1,-,CSALHLYGYTF,TGCAGTGCTCTACACCTCTATGGCTACACCTTC
TRBJ1-2,-,TRBV30,-,CAWSPGVDGYTF,TGTGCCTGGAGTCCAGGGGTCGATGGCTACACCTTC
TRBJ2-1,-,TRBV19,TRBD1,CASSIRDSVVNNEQFF,TGTGCCAGTAGTATTAGGGACAGTGTAGTAAACAATGAGCAGTTCTTC
TRBJ2-3,-,TRBV5-1,-,CASRATGVLRTDTQYF,TGCGCCAGCAGGGCTACCGGGGTTCTTCGCACAGATACGCAGTATTTT
TRBJ2-2,-,TRBV5-6,-,CASSREYTGELFF,TGTGCCAGCAGCCGCGAATACACCGGGGAGCTGTTTTTT
TRBJ2-5,-,TRBV7-9,-,CASSPNGLYQETQYF,TGTGCCAGCAGCCCCAACGGCCTGTACCAAGAGACCCAGTACTTC
TRBJ2-1,-,TRBV5-1,TRBD2,CASSSAGRAGDYNEQFF,TGCGCCAGCAGCTCGGCCGGGAGGGCAGGGGACTATAATGAGCAGTTCTTC
TRBJ1-5,once,TRBV6-2/TRBV6-3,-,CASSYLGEDQPQHF,TGTGCCAGCAGTTACTTGGGGGAGGATCAGCCCCAGCATTTT
TRBJ1-5,-,TRBV5-8,-,CASSRPWGGNQPQHF,TGTGCCAGCAGCCGACCCTGGGGGGGCAATCAGCCCCAGCATTTT
TRBJ2-5,-,TRBV6-5,-,CASKQGAETQYF,TGTGCCAGCAAACAGGGTGCAGAGACCCAGTACTTC
TRBJ2-7,-,TRBV5-5,-,CASSLGASDPFYEQYF,TGTGCCAGCAGCTTGGGAGCCTCCGACCCCTTTTACGAGCAGTACTTC
TRBJ2-3,-,TRBV4-3,-,CASSQARAPSTDTQYF,TGCGCCAGCAGCCAAGCCCGGGCCCCTAGCACAGATACGCAGTATTTT
TRBJ2-7,-,TRBV7-9,-,CASSLPGTPYEQYF,TGTGCCAGCAGCTTACCGGGGACTCCGTACGAGCAGTACTTC
TRBJ2-7,-,TRBV6-5,TRBD1,CASSPLDRGRHEQYF,TGTGCCAGCAGTCCCCTGGACAGGGGAAGACACGAGCAGTACTTC
TRBJ1-5,-,TRBV19,TRBD1,CASTGGGQPQHF,TGTGCCAGCACAGGGGGGGGTCAGCCCCAGCATTTT
TRBJ1-6,-,TRBV7-2,-,CASSLAPNSPLHF,TGTGCCAGCAGCTTAGCCCCTAATTCACCCCTCCACTTT
TRBJ2-1,-,TRBV7-2,TRBD1,CASSLDRDRGRDEQFF,TGTGCCAGCAGCTTAGATCGGGACAGGGGACGGGATGAGCAGTTCTTC
TRBJ2-3,-,TRBV18,-,CASSPPGRLRTDTQYF,TGTGCCAGCTCACCCCCAGGAAGACTCCGCACAGATACGCAGTATTTT
TRBJ2-3,once,TRBV19,-,CASSTRTGTDTQYF,TGTGCCAGTAGTACCCGGACAGGCACAGATACGCAGTATTTT
TRBJ1-2,-,TRBV29-1,-,CSGMWGNYGYTF,TGCAGCGGCATGTGGGGGAACTATGGCTACACCTTC
TRBJ1-2,-,TRBV6-2/TRBV6-3,-,CASSALTGSYTF,TGTGCCAGCAGTGCTTTAACAGGGAGCTACACCTTC
TRBJ2-4,-,TRBV7-2,-,CASSLTQESVLISF,TGTGCCAGCAGCCTCACCCAAGAGTCAGTCCTGATTTCGTTC
TRBJ1-4,-,TRBV5-4,TRBD1,CASSRDSRREKLFF,TGTGCCAGCAGCCGGGACAGCCGACGAGAAAAACTGTTTTTT
TRBJ2-1,-,TRBV11-3,TRBD2,CASSLGGGPVPTIYEQFF,TGTGCCAGCAGCTTAGGCGGGGGGCCAGTCCCCACAATATACGAGCAGTTCTTC
TRBJ1-2,-,TRBV3-1/TRBV3-2,-,CASTPNGDDIKCNYGYTF,TGTGCCAGCACCCCAAATGGGGACGATATCAAATGTAACTATGGCTACACCTTC
TRBJ2-5,-,TRBV10-2,-,CASRRNRVLEETQYF,TGCGCCAGCAGACGGAATCGGGTCTTGGAAGAGACCCAGTACTTC
TRBJ1-2,-,TRBV7-6,TRBD1,CASSSGTVYGYTF,TGTGCCAGCAGCTCCGGGACAGTCTATGGCTACACCTTC
TRBJ1-1,-,TRBV7-2,-,CASSLELWAGNTEAFF,TGTGCCAGCAGCTTAGAACTCTGGGCGGGGAACACTGAAGCTTTCTTT
TRBJ2-3,-,TRBV5-1,TRBD2,CASSTSGGAGDTQYF,TGCGCCAGCAGCACAAGCGGGGGAGCGGGAGATACGCAGTATTTT
TRBJ1-4,-,TRBV5-1,-,CASRVDNVNEKLFF,TGCGCCAGCAGGGTGGACAACGTTAATGAAAAACTGTTTTTT
TRBJ1-4,-,TRBV29-1,TRBD1,CSTPRQGGLNEKLFF,TGCAGCACCCCCAGACAAGGGGGCCTTAATGAAAAACTGTTTTTT
TRBJ2-6,-,TRBV29-1,TRBD1,CSVEIRDRVSGANVLTF,TGCAGCGTTGAAATCCGGGACAGGGTGTCTGGGGCCAACGTCCTGACTTTC
TRBJ1-2,-,TRBV29-1,-,CSDLGPTPGYTF,TGCAGCGACCTGGGTCCGACCCCCGGCTACACCTTC
TRBJ1-3,-,TRBV6-5,TRBD1,CASSRQGGNTIYF,TGTGCCAGCAGTCGACAGGGAGGAAACACCATATATTTT
TRBJ2-3,-,TRBV10-1,-,CASSETGAPFDTQYF,TGCGCCAGCAGTGAGACGGGCGCCCCGTTCGATACGCAGTATTTT
TRBJ2-1,-,TRBV7-8,TRBD2,CASSSTGTNRNEQFF,TGTGCCAGCAGCTCCACCGGGACTAATCGCAATGAGCAGTTCTTC